The rows below give T cell receptor beta chains drawn from one sample of a study of cytomegalovirus exposure and HLA in healthy donors. Generated by immunoSEQ multiplex PCR, the TCRdb table keeps only in-frame clones and is missing some. The sample features 60,000 to 75,000 clones, with 1.7% in its top ten. Material for sequencing was PBMCs. The receptors come from a woman aged 25 to 39 in good health and CMV-seronegative. Each CDR3 is given with its conserved first and last residue. The order of the fields is CDR3 protein, CDR3 DNA, J gene, V gene, D gene. A D gene is named only where the DNA matches it firmly.

CDR3aa: CASTLGTGALHEQYF; CDR3nt: TGTGCCAGCACCCTCGGGACAGGGGCCTTACACGAGCAGTACTTC; j_gene: TRBJ2-7; v_gene: TRBV27; d_gene: TRBD1
CDR3aa: CASSTKRGGEAGELFF; CDR3nt: TGTGCCAGCAGCACCAAGCGGGGGGGAGAGGCCGGGGAGCTGTTTTTT; j_gene: TRBJ2-2; v_gene: TRBV7-9; d_gene: TRBD2
CDR3aa: CASSWTSGANNEQFF; CDR3nt: TGTGCCAGCAGCTGGACTAGCGGGGCTAACAATGAGCAGTTCTTC; j_gene: TRBJ2-1; v_gene: TRBV11-2; d_gene: TRBD2
CDR3aa: CASSVKRLHTDTQYF; CDR3nt: TGTGCCAGCAGCGTAAAGCGGCTGCACACAGATACGCAGTATTTT; j_gene: TRBJ2-3; v_gene: TRBV5-6; d_gene: -
CDR3aa: CASSLPGEKLFF; CDR3nt: TGTGCCAGCAGTTTACCAGGAGAAAAACTGTTTTTT; j_gene: TRBJ1-4; v_gene: TRBV28; d_gene: -
CDR3aa: CASSRRGPEQPQHF; CDR3nt: TGTGCCAGCAGCCGGAGGGGGCCGGAACAGCCCCAGCATTTT; j_gene: TRBJ1-5; v_gene: TRBV5-6; d_gene: TRBD1
CDR3aa: CASMEGLFGEAFF; CDR3nt: TGTGCCAGCATGGAGGGGCTGTTCGGTGAAGCTTTCTTT; j_gene: TRBJ1-1; v_gene: TRBV2; d_gene: -
CDR3aa: CASSQESASAYDEQFF; CDR3nt: TGCGCCAGCAGCCAAGAAAGCGCTAGTGCATACGATGAGCAGTTCTTC; j_gene: TRBJ2-1; v_gene: TRBV4-1; d_gene: -
CDR3aa: CASSVVSITDTQYF; CDR3nt: TGTGCCAGCAGCGTAGTTTCTATCACAGATACGCAGTATTTT; j_gene: TRBJ2-3; v_gene: TRBV9; d_gene: -
CDR3aa: CASSPRTSGYTDTQYF; CDR3nt: TGTGCCAGCAGCCCCAGGACTAGCGGTTACACAGATACGCAGTATTTT; j_gene: TRBJ2-3; v_gene: TRBV27; d_gene: TRBD2
CDR3aa: CSVEGQYKNIQYF; CDR3nt: TGCAGCGTTGAAGGCCAGTACAAAAACATTCAGTACTTC; j_gene: TRBJ2-4; v_gene: TRBV29-1; d_gene: -
CDR3aa: CASSKALRQDEQYF; CDR3nt: TGTGCCAGCAGCAAAGCTCTACGGCAGGACGAGCAGTACTTC; j_gene: TRBJ2-7; v_gene: TRBV21-1; d_gene: -
CDR3aa: CASSQGMGISNTEAFF; CDR3nt: TGTGCCAGCAGCCAAGGAATGGGCATTTCGAACACTGAAGCTTTCTTT; j_gene: TRBJ1-1; v_gene: TRBV4-2; d_gene: -
CDR3aa: CASSLWGGNNEQFF; CDR3nt: TGTGCCAGCAGCTTATGGGGGGGGAACAATGAGCAGTTCTTC; j_gene: TRBJ2-1; v_gene: TRBV7-2; d_gene: TRBD2
CDR3aa: CASSLVRVGSYNEQFF; CDR3nt: TGTGCCAGCAGCTTAGTTCGGGTGGGCTCCTACAATGAGCAGTTCTTC; j_gene: TRBJ2-1; v_gene: TRBV7-6; d_gene: -
CDR3aa: CASSYTQEMFTYEQYF; CDR3nt: TGTGCCAGCAGTTACACGCAGGAAATGTTCACCTACGAGCAGTACTTC; j_gene: TRBJ2-7; v_gene: TRBV6-5; d_gene: -
CDR3aa: CSVPLTGEAFF; CDR3nt: TGCAGCGTACCTCTGACAGGCGAAGCTTTCTTT; j_gene: TRBJ1-1; v_gene: TRBV29-1; d_gene: -
CDR3aa: CASSIVFRGSTDTQYF; CDR3nt: TGTGCCAGTAGTATAGTGTTCAGGGGTTCCACAGATACGCAGTATTTT; j_gene: TRBJ2-3; v_gene: TRBV19; d_gene: -
CDR3aa: CASSLGHYSYEQYF; CDR3nt: TGTGCCAGCAGCTTGGGACATTACTCCTACGAGCAGTACTTC; j_gene: TRBJ2-7; v_gene: TRBV5-6; d_gene: -
CDR3aa: CASTPPGKYTGELFF; CDR3nt: TGTGCCAGCACCCCTCCAGGGAAATACACCGGGGAGCTGTTTTTT; j_gene: TRBJ2-2; v_gene: TRBV28; d_gene: -
CDR3aa: CASSPISGQGPTGELFF; CDR3nt: TGTGCCAGCAGTCCCATATCCGGACAGGGGCCAACCGGGGAGCTGTTTTTT; j_gene: TRBJ2-2; v_gene: TRBV27; d_gene: TRBD1
CDR3aa: CASSPRTRSETQYF; CDR3nt: TGTGCCAGTAGTCCCCGGACTAGGAGCGAGACCCAGTACTTC; j_gene: TRBJ2-5; v_gene: TRBV19; d_gene: TRBD2
CDR3aa: CASSPPGTGGEQYF; CDR3nt: TGTGCCAGCTCACCGCCCGGGACAGGGGGCGAGCAGTACTTC; j_gene: TRBJ2-7; v_gene: TRBV18; d_gene: TRBD1
CDR3aa: CASSLGLPNTGELFF; CDR3nt: TGTGCCAGCAGCCTGGGACTCCCGAACACCGGGGAGCTGTTTTTT; j_gene: TRBJ2-2; v_gene: TRBV28; d_gene: -
CDR3aa: CASSYSGRDTGNTIYF; CDR3nt: TGTGCCAGCAGTTACTCTGGCAGGGATACTGGAAACACCATATATTTT; j_gene: TRBJ1-3; v_gene: TRBV6-5; d_gene: -
CDR3aa: CSVGVLAGRYEQYF; CDR3nt: TGCAGCGTTGGGGTCCTAGCGGGAAGATACGAGCAGTACTTC; j_gene: TRBJ2-7; v_gene: TRBV29-1; d_gene: TRBD2